This T cell receptor (beta chain) was documented in a study of long-term antiretroviral therapy in people with HIV. Deletions cut 1 base from V and 5 bases from J, with 15 bases between. The CDR3 sequence is 15 residues long. CDR1 SNHLY and CDR2 FYNNEI come from the germline V gene. This was the immunoSEQ v3.0 assay at survey level. The data were produced by immunoSEQ multiplex PCR, yet TCRdb's version contains in-frame clones alone and is incomplete. This sample has tens of thousands of clones, with around 93% found just once. The receptor was isolated from a middle-aged man with HIV. This chain connects TRBV2 to TRBJ2-7, with a tentative D call TRBD2 (5 bases). The sequencing here drew on unsorted PBMCs, taken 5.3 years after starting antiretroviral therapy. The CDR3 DNA follows: TGTGCCAGCAGTGAAGTCCGGGAAGTGTTCCACGAGCAGTACTTC. It encodes CASSEVREVFHEQYF. Full variable domain (outside the CDR3, taken from reference TRBV2 and TRBJ2-7): EPEVTQTPSHQVTQMGQEVILRCVPISNHLYFYWYRQILGQKVEFLVSFYNNEISEKSEIFDDQFSVERPDGSNFTLKIRSTKLEDSAMYFCASSEVREVFHEQYFGPGTRLTVT.